The source of this T cell receptor beta chain is a study of shared clonotypes between healthy human individuals (dated by TCRdb to about 2020). Regarding the research as a whole: Two women and a few men aged 18 to 49 years were included in the cohort. Between about 0.85 and 8.9 billion PBMCs per donor were obtained by leukapheresis. For each donor, CD4 naive and CD4 memory were each run on three plates, CD8 naive on two plates, and CD8 memory on one plate. Blood TCR repertoires of five healthy adults were deeply sequenced to estimate repertoire size and the extent of clonotype sharing between individuals. Libraries were prepared and TCR repertoires were sequenced by different laboratories using diverse techniques, in order to increase sequencing depth and limit assay-specific biases. The research as a whole found: Based on pairwise subsampling, the degree of clonotype sharing among donors was expected to be affected by sequencing depth. Incomplete sequencing was indicated by rarefaction of sorted-subset datasets, despite the large sequencing depth. Because the study included only a small number of donors, the genetic and exposure-history diversity represented was limited. Clonotypes shared by all four sorted-subset donors showed higher generation probabilities than non-shared clonotypes. Naive subsets generally had larger estimated clonotype richness than memory subsets did. Sharing across several donors was observed for about 5% of naive CD4, under 4% of naive CD8, about 2.3% of memory CD4, and about 0.38% of memory CD8 clonotypes. Sampling was restricted to blood, and TCR repertoires in tissues likely differ from the TCR repertoires found in blood.

The CDR3 goes from the cysteine to the phenylalanine over 16 residues. The entry retains the CDR3 DNA only, 48 bases that are in frame from base 1. From a lookup of the germline V gene (reference sequence), CDR1 and CDR2 are MNHEY and SMNVEV. The germline V and J ends show losses of 4 bases and 2 bases respectively, and no gene match explains 3 bases of the junction. Donors were healthy HIV-negative adults with no recently reported acute infections or vaccinations. Only Caucasian adults living in Nashville, Tennessee, USA were represented among the donors. CD8 memory samples consisted of magnetically selected CD45RO+ cells combined with CCR7-negative CD45RA+ effector memory (TemRA) cells. Blood was collected by leukapheresis, and PBMCs were isolated by Ficoll-Histopaque density gradient centrifugation and then cryopreserved in liquid nitrogen vapor phase. Analytical flow cytometry was used to check the purity and quantity of each magnetically sorted T cell population. Genomic DNA was isolated from every sorted fraction and measured by UV absorbance on a Nanodrop 2000c.

Worth noting for this clone: Its target antigen remains unknown. No base-level quality is on record; no much larger clone is a single base apart.

TCR CDR3 regions were amplified from genomic DNA by multiplex PCR using the deep immunoSEQ assay. For each cell subset, the extracted genomic DNA was distributed evenly across all wells of several immunoSEQ 96-well plates, and each plate served as one replicate. For sorted subsets, each replicate PCR was loaded with roughly 200 ng genomic DNA, equivalent to approximately 27,000 T cell genomes. Purified libraries were quantified with a Qubit 3.0 fluorometer, sized on a Bioanalyzer 2100, and re-quantified with the KAPA Library Quantification kit. Every immunoSEQ 96-well plate was sequenced on a dedicated single-read 150-cycle Illumina NextSeq 550 flow cell. The study's own analysis went as follows. Because the immunoSEQ output held only junctional sequences and lacked quality scores, the filtering could not match the filtering applied to full-length reads. To assign V/J genes and CDR3, sequences were annotated against IMGT germline references using PyIR, a Python wrapper for IgBLAST v1.9. Reads were removed for weak V/J assignments (E-value above 1e-6), missing CDR3, stop codons, out-of-frame junctions, or ambiguous translated residues. A V3J clonotype was defined by an identical inferred V gene, J gene, and CDR3 amino acid sequence. The percentage overlap between two repertoires was calculated by dividing the number of shared unique clonotypes by the size of the smaller repertoire. Richness of each repertoire was evaluated using RTK rarefaction, the Chao1 estimator, and Recon v2.1 estimates of unobserved clonotypes. OLGA was used to compute generation probabilities for all TCRbeta clonotypes that the gDNA method yielded from a handful of donors. This is the immuneACCESS table as TCRdb keeps it, with only in-frame sequences that have V and J called. A part of the clones is gone; compared with another copy, unresolved V genes explain less than half, and the rest is unexplained. V and J calls and clone size are copied from that table; D and trimming were computed from the DNA. Present in this sample are 650,000 to 700,000 clones, 90% of which were seen just once. The ten largest clones add up to around a third of the sample.

Sample: memory CD8+ T cells from PBMCs. The cell subset or site label for this specimen denotes: CD45RO+ cells pooled with CCR7-negative TemRA cells. This TCR was recovered from a young man in good health. Some clones in this sample may be carry-over from other donors' samples. In this chain, TRBV27 is recombined with TRBJ2-1, with 12 bases matching TRBD2. The nucleotide sequence reads TGTGCCAGCAGTTCCCTAGCGGGAGGGACCTACAATGAGCAGTTCTTC. It translates to CASSSLAGGTYNEQFF.